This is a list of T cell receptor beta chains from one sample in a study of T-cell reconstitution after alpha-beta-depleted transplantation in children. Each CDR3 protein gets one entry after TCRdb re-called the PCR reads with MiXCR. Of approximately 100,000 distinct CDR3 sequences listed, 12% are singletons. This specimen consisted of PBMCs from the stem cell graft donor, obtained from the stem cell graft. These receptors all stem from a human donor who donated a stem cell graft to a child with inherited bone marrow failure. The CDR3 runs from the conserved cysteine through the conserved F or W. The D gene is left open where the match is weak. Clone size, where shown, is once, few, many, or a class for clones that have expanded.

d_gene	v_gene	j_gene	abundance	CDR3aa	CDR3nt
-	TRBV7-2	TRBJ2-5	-	CASSQPVGEETQYF	TGTGCCAGCAGCCAACCAGTGGGGGAAGAGACCCAGTACTTC
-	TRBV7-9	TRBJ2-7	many	CASSHAGVYEQYF	TGTGCCAGCAGCCATGCCGGGGTGTACGAGCAGTACTTC
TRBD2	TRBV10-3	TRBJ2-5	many	CAISEREGQETQYF	TGTGCCATCAGTGAGCGGGAGGGCCAGGAGACCCAGTACTTC
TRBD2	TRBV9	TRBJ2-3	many	CASSVESGRADTQYF	TGTGCCAGCAGCGTAGAGAGCGGGAGGGCAGATACGCAGTATTTT
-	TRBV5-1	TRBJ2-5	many	CASSLSVGETQYF	TGCGCCAGCAGCTTGTCCGTAGGCGAGACCCAGTACTTC
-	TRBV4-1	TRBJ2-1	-	CASSPPPFGNEQFF	TGCGCCAGCAGCCCGCCTCCATTCGGGAATGAGCAGTTCTTC
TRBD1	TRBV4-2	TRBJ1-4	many	CASSQPGTASFNEKLFF	TGTGCCAGCAGCCAACCTGGGACAGCCTCTTTTAATGAAAAACTGTTTTTT
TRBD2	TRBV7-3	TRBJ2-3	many	CASSSGLSGRADTQYF	TGTGCCAGCAGCTCGGGACTAAGCGGGAGGGCCGATACGCAGTATTTT
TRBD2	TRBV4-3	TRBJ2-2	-	CASSQRAGTSSNTGELFF	TGCGCCAGCAGCCAAAGAGCCGGGACTAGCTCGAACACCGGGGAGCTGTTTTTT
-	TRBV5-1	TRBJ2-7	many	CASSVAGAYEQYF	TGCGCCAGCAGTGTGGCTGGGGCCTACGAGCAGTACTTC
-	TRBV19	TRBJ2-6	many	CASTSSGSGANVLTF	TGTGCCAGTACCTCCAGCGGCTCTGGGGCCAACGTCCTGACTTTC
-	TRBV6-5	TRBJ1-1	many	CASSYRAGSGTEAFF	TGTGCCAGCAGTTACCGGGCAGGCTCGGGGACTGAAGCTTTCTTT
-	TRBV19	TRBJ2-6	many	CAISFGAGSGANVLTF	TGTGCCATTAGTTTCGGGGCGGGCTCTGGGGCCAACGTCCTGACTTTC
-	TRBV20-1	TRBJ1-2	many	CSARNRQSFDGYTF	TGCAGTGCTAGAAACCGACAGAGCTTCGATGGCTACACCTTC
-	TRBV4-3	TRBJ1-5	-	CASSQDQADSTQHF	TGCGCCAGCAGCCAAGATCAGGCCGACTCGACCCAGCATTTT
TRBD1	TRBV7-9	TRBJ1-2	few	CASSTGTGSNYGYTF	TGTGCCAGCAGCACCGGGACAGGTTCTAACTATGGCTACACCTTC
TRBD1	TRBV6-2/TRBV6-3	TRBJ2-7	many	CASSSGQGKSYEQYF	TGTGCCAGCAGTTCGGGACAGGGGAAATCCTACGAGCAGTACTTC
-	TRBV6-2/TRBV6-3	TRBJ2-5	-	CASRSGTGWGIETQYF	TGTGCCAGCAGATCGGGGACCGGCTGGGGAATCGAGACCCAGTACTTC
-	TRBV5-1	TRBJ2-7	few	CASSFPRSYEQYF	TGCGCCAGCAGCTTCCCCAGGAGCTACGAGCAGTACTTC
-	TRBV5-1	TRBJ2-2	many	CASSQSLGGELFF	TGCGCCAGCAGCCAAAGTCTAGGCGGGGAGCTGTTTTTT
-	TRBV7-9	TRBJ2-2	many	CAVFTGELFF	TGTGCCGTATTTACCGGGGAGCTGTTTTTT
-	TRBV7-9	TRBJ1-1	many	CASSSQTSTGEAFF	TGTGCCAGCAGTTCACAGACATCAACGGGTGAAGCTTTCTTT
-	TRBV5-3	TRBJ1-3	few	CARSSEWPGNTIYF	TGTGCCAGAAGCAGTGAGTGGCCTGGAAACACCATATATTTT
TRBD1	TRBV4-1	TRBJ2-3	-	CASSQDWRQGATDTQYF	TGCGCCAGCAGCCAAGATTGGAGGCAGGGGGCGACGGATACGCAGTATTTT
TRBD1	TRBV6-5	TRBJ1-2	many	CASSPDGQGWYGYTF	TGTGCCAGCAGTCCCGATGGACAGGGATGGTATGGCTACACCTTC
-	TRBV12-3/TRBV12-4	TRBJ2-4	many	CASSPTDGAKNIHYF	TGTGCCAGCAGCCCGACAGACGGAGCCAAAAACATTCATTACTTC
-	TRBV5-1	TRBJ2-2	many	CASSLTGAGELFF	TGCGCCAGCAGTCTTACCGGCGCCGGGGAGCTGTTTTTT
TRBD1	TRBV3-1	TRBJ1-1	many	CASSRGQGHTEAFF	TGTGCCAGTAGCCGGGGACAGGGCCACACTGAAGCTTTCTTT
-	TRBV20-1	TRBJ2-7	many	CSARVGVYEQYF	TGCAGTGCTAGAGTGGGGGTTTACGAGCAGTACTTC
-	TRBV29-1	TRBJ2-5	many	CSVGWMGLETQYF	TGCAGCGTGGGATGGATGGGCCTTGAGACCCAGTACTTC
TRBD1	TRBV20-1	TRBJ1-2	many	CSAASTGVLNYGYTF	TGCAGTGCCGCTAGTACAGGGGTTCTTAACTATGGCTACACCTTC
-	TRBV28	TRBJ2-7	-	CASSLDQGPEQYF	TGTGCCAGCAGTTTGGATCAGGGCCCCGAGCAGTACTTC
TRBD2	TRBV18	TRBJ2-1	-	CASSPPSGGSYNEQFF	TGTGCCAGCTCACCACCCAGCGGGGGCTCCTACAATGAGCAGTTCTTC
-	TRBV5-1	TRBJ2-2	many	CASSETPETGELFF	TGCGCCAGCTCGGAGACTCCCGAGACCGGGGAGCTGTTTTTT
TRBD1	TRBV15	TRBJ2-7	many	CATSSGQSYEQYF	TGTGCCACCAGCTCGGGACAGTCCTACGAGCAGTACTTC
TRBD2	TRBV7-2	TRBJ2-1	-	CASSLVVLLAGGDEQFF	TGTGCCAGCAGCTTAGTAGTCCTTCTAGCGGGAGGGGATGAGCAGTTCTTC
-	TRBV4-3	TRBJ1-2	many	CASSQDGRRGYTF	TGCGCCAGCAGCCAAGATGGACGGAGAGGCTACACCTTC
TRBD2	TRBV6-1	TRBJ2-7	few	CASSRAGGVSYEQYF	TGTGCCAGCTCGCGAGCGGGAGGGGTATCCTACGAGCAGTACTTC
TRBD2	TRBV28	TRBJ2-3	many	CASIPPGLTNPSDTQYF	TGTGCCAGCATCCCACCGGGACTAACCAACCCGTCGGATACGCAGTATTTT
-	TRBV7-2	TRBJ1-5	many	CASSLTPFSNQPQHF	TGTGCCAGCAGTCTCACCCCGTTTAGCAATCAGCCCCAGCATTTT
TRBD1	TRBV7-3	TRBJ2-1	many	CASSPQGQGYNEQFF	TGTGCCAGCAGCCCCCAGGGACAGGGCTACAATGAGCAGTTCTTC
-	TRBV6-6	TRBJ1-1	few	CASRGEEGEAFF	TGTGCCAGCCGAGGGGAGGAAGGTGAAGCTTTCTTT
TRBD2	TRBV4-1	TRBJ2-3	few	CASSQDGLAGADTQYF	TGCGCCAGCAGCCAAGATGGGCTAGCGGGAGCAGATACGCAGTATTTT
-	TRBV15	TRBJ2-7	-	CATSRGGRSSSYEQYF	TGTGCCACCAGCAGAGGGGGGCGGAGCAGCTCCTACGAGCAGTACTTC
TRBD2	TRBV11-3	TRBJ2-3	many	CASSPGLAATDTQYF	TGTGCCAGCAGCCCGGGACTAGCGGCCACAGATACGCAGTATTTT
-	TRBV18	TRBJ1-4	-	CASSPSAKANEKLFF	TGTGCCAGCTCACCATCGGCAAAAGCTAATGAAAAACTGTTTTTT
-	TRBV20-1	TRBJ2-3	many	CSAIPRAGNTDTQYF	TGCAGTGCTATCCCCCGGGCGGGTAACACAGATACGCAGTATTTT
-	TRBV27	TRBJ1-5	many	CASRRTSSGPQHF	TGTGCCAGCCGTAGGACTTCTAGTGGGCCCCAGCATTTT
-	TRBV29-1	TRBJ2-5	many	CSVDYGLQETQYF	TGCAGCGTTGATTACGGATTACAAGAGACCCAGTACTTC
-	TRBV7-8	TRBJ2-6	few	CASSLLGGRGANVLTF	TGTGCCAGCAGCTTATTGGGGGGCCGCGGGGCCAACGTCCTGACTTTC
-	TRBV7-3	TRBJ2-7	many	CASSLTPASPEQYF	TGTGCCAGCAGCTTAACCCCGGCCTCCCCGGAGCAGTACTTC
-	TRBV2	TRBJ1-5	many	CASRGNSNQPQHF	TGTGCCAGCCGTGGTAATAGCAATCAGCCCCAGCATTTT
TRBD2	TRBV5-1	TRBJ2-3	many	CASSPPTSGGRDTQYF	TGCGCCAGCAGCCCCCCGACTAGCGGGGGCAGGGATACGCAGTATTTT
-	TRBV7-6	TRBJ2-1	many	CASSLDKFFEQFF	TGTGCCAGCAGCTTAGACAAGTTTTTTGAGCAGTTCTTC
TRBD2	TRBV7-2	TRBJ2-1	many	CASSLYSGAYNEQFF	TGTGCCAGCAGCTTATATAGCGGGGCCTACAATGAGCAGTTCTTC
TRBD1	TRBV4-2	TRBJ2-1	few	CASSRVAGTGFNNEQFF	TGTGCCAGCAGCCGAGTGGCCGGGACAGGGTTTAACAATGAGCAGTTCTTC
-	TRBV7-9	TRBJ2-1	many	CASSLGGSFSYNEQFF	TGTGCCAGCAGCTTAGGAGGCTCGTTCTCCTACAATGAGCAGTTCTTC
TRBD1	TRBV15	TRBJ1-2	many	CATSRDLRTGYHGYTF	TGTGCCACCAGCAGAGACCTCCGGACAGGGTATCATGGCTACACCTTC